This is a list of T cell receptor beta chains from one sample in a study of blood T cell repertoires in COVID-19. Libraries were prepared by immunoSEQ multiplex PCR; TCRdb keeps only in-frame clonotypes and omits some of them. The sample records 62,000 or so clones, 65% to 85% being singletons. The source material was PBMCs or T cells enriched from blood (not recorded which). These receptors came from a woman aged 35 to 49 with acute COVID-19. CDR3s include the opening cysteine and the closing phenylalanine or tryptophan. D genes are given only for firm matches. Clone size is stated in some rows and not others, as once, few, many or a class when expanded.

>-|TRBV28|-|TRBJ1-6
TGTGCCAGCAGTCTTTGGGCCATCCCGAGCTCCTATAATTCACCCCTCCACTTT
CASSLWAIPSSYNSPLHF
>-|TRBV4-1|-|TRBJ1-5
TGCGCCAGCAGCCCGGGGATGGCAAATCAGCCCCAGCATTTT
CASSPGMANQPQHF
>-|TRBV18|TRBD1|TRBJ1-5
TGTGCCAGCTCACCAACAGGCCCGGAGACAGGGAGGTTCTCAGGTCAGCCCCAGCATTTT
CASSPTGPETGRFSGQPQHF
>-|TRBV28|-|TRBJ1-3
TGTGCCAGCAGTCAAGGGGATATCTCTGGAAACACCATATATTTT
CASSQGDISGNTIYF
>once|TRBV7-9|-|TRBJ1-1
TGTGCCAGCAGCTTAGCCAGGGAAGACACTGAAGCTTTCTTT
CASSLAREDTEAFF
>-|TRBV11-3|TRBD2|TRBJ2-1
TGTGCCAGTGCCGGGGCGGGAGCCTACAATGAGCAGTTCTTC
CASAGAGAYNEQFF
>-|TRBV10-3|-|TRBJ2-7
TGTGCCATCAGTGAGTTGTCCAGCTCCTACGAGCAGTACTTC
CAISELSSSYEQYF
>-|TRBV19|-|TRBJ1-1
TGTGCCAGTAGTATTACAGGGAACACTGAAGCTTTCTTT
CASSITGNTEAFF
>-|TRBV2|-|TRBJ1-1
TGTGCCAGCTCCCTATCACGGGGGATGAACACTGAAGCTTTCTTT
CASSLSRGMNTEAFF
>-|TRBV19|TRBD1|TRBJ1-4
TGTGCCAGTAGTCGAGGGACAGGAGGGGCAAGAAAACTGTTTTTT
CASSRGTGGARKLFF
>-|TRBV28|TRBD1|TRBJ1-6
TGTGCCAGCAGTCCCAAACGGACAGGACGATATTCACCCCTCCACTTT
CASSPKRTGRYSPLHF
>-|TRBV18|TRBD1|TRBJ1-1
TGTGCCAGCTCTCTAGACAGGGCGGCCACTGAAGCTTTCTTT
CASSLDRAATEAFF
>-|TRBV7-6|-|TRBJ1-3
TGTGCCAGCAGCTTAGACAGGGCGGATGCTGGAAACACCATATATTTT
CASSLDRADAGNTIYF
>-|TRBV24-1|-|TRBJ1-5
TGTGCCACCAGTGACTCACTGGAGAGTCAGCCCCAGCATTTT
CATSDSLESQPQHF
>-|TRBV7-8|TRBD1|TRBJ1-4
TGTGCCAGCAGCTTGGCAGGGGGTATACGAAAACTGTTTTTT
CASSLAGGIRKLFF
>-|TRBV11-2|-|TRBJ1-3
TGTGCCAGCAGCGGGAGCAGCTCTGGAAACACCATATATTTT
CASSGSSSGNTIYF
>few|TRBV28|-|TRBJ1-4
TGTGCCAGCAGTGGGGGGGTCACTAATGAAAAACTGTTTTTT
CASSGGVTNEKLFF
>-|TRBV3-1/TRBV3-2|TRBD1|TRBJ1-6
TGTGCCAGCAGCCTAGGGACAGGGACCCTCACACCCCTCCACTTT
CASSLGTGTLTPLHF
>-|TRBV20-1|-|TRBJ2-1
TGCAGTGCTGAGAGAGTTGAGCAGTTCTTC
CSAERVEQFF
>-|TRBV7-9|TRBD1|TRBJ1-6
TGTGCCAGCAGTTCACCGGACAGGGACTATAATTCACCCCTCCACTTT
CASSSPDRDYNSPLHF
>few|TRBV6-5|-|TRBJ1-4
TGTGCCAGCGATCTTAAGGAGGGGCGTAATGAAAAACTGTTTTTT
CASDLKEGRNEKLFF
>-|TRBV5-4|TRBD2|TRBJ2-1
TGTGCCAGCAGCTTACGACTAGCGGGAGGGTATGAGCAGTTCTTC
CASSLRLAGGYEQFF
>-|TRBV3-1/TRBV3-2|-|TRBJ2-4
TGTGCCAGCAGCCAAGCAGGAAACAGTTTGGACATTCAGTACTTC
CASSQAGNSLDIQYF
>-|TRBV11-2|-|TRBJ2-7
TGTGCCAGCAAAATTCGAGCAGGTCTCGACGAGCAGTACTTC
CASKIRAGLDEQYF
>-|TRBV6-4|TRBD1|TRBJ1-2
TGTGCCAGCAGTGCAGGACAGGGCCCTTTTAACTATGGCTACACCTTC
CASSAGQGPFNYGYTF
>once|TRBV28|TRBD2|TRBJ2-5
TGTGCCAGCAGCCAGCGGGGGGGCCAGGAGACCCAGTACTTC
CASSQRGGQETQYF
>-|TRBV5-4|-|TRBJ2-2
TGTGCCAGCAGGTCCACCGGGGAAACCGGGGAGCTGTTTTTT
CASRSTGETGELFF
>-|TRBV27|-|TRBJ2-5
TGTGCCAGCATCCCGGGGGAAGAGACCCAGTACTTC
CASIPGEETQYF
>-|TRBV7-8|-|TRBJ1-5
TGTGCCAGCAGCTTAGCGAGGGGAGGCCAGCCCCAGCATTTT
CASSLARGGQPQHF
>few|TRBV11-2|-|TRBJ2-1
TGTGCCAGCAGTCTAGGGAGATCCCTGGAGGAGTTCTTC
CASSLGRSLEEFF
>-|TRBV9|TRBD1|TRBJ1-6
TGTGCCAGCAGCGCCCGGGACAGCTCCTATAATTCACCCCTCCACTTT
CASSARDSSYNSPLHF
>-|TRBV5-4|-|TRBJ2-1
TGTGCCAGCAGCGCGGACAGAATGAACGACAATGAGCAGTTCTTC
CASSADRMNDNEQFF
>-|TRBV7-3|TRBD2|TRBJ2-2
TGTGCCAGCAGCCTGGGACTAGCGGGAGCCACCGGGGAGCTGTTTTTT
CASSLGLAGATGELFF
>-|TRBV10-3|TRBD1|TRBJ1-1
TGTGCCATCAGGTCTTCCAGGACAGGGGGCGCGAACACTGAAGCTTTCTTT
CAIRSSRTGGANTEAFF
>-|TRBV4-1|-|TRBJ2-5
TGCGCCAGCAGCCAAGTTTTCGGAGGAGAGACCCAGTACTTC
CASSQVFGGETQYF
>-|TRBV28|-|TRBJ1-5
TGTGCCAGCAACCGGGGGTATAGCAATCAGCCCCAGCATTTT
CASNRGYSNQPQHF
>-|TRBV5-1|TRBD1|TRBJ2-2
TGCGCCAGCAGCTTGGCCTTGGGACAGACGAACACCGGGGAGCTGTTTTTT
CASSLALGQTNTGELFF